The 20 T cell receptor beta chains listed next were all sequenced from one sample in a study of blood T cell repertoires in COVID-19. The data were produced by immunoSEQ multiplex PCR, yet TCRdb's version contains in-frame clones alone and is incomplete. This sample has about 140,000 clones, with approximately 90% found just once. Source material: peripheral blood. Every receptor here comes from an elderly woman with acute or convalescent COVID-19.

The chain joins TRBV19 to TRBJ2-3; 7 nucleotides match TRBD1. The CDR3 runs 16 residues. Trimming cost V 4 bases and J 1 base; bases outside gene matches: 8. Germline V gene data show CDR1 as LNHDA and CDR2 as SQIVND (reference sequence). The CDR3 sequence is CASSRTSTGRTDTQYF. DNA of the CDR3: TGTGCCAGTAGTAGGACCTCGACAGGGCGCACAGATACGCAGTATTTT.

This chain connects TRBV3-1 (or the pseudogene TRBV3-2) to TRBJ1-1; D is possibly TRBD1 (6 bases). Trimming stripped 1 base from V and 4 bases from J, with 13 bases between. Germline loops: CDR1 LGHDT, CDR2 YNNKEL (reference sequence). The CDR3 totals 15 residues. CDR3 loop: CASSQAGAGGTEAFF. CDR3 nucleotides: TGTGCCAGCAGCCAAGCAGGGGCCGGCGGCACTGAAGCTTTCTTT.

Only a few counts were recorded for this clone. The genes are TRBV9 and TRBJ1-6; 7 nucleotides align to TRBD1. The CDR3 covers 14 residues. Germline CDR1 and CDR2: SGDLS and YYNGEE. The trim removed 4 bases at V and 5 bases at J, leaving 3 bases unmatched. Here the CDR3 DNA reads TGTGCCAGCAGCAAACAGGGGAATAATTCACCCCTCCACTTT. Its translation: CASSKQGNNSPLHF. Using reference TRBV9 and TRBJ1-6 for the parts outside the CDR3, the full variable domain is DSGVTQTPKHLITATGQRVTLRCSPRSGDLSVYWYQQSLDQGLQFLIQYYNGEERAKGNILERFSAQQFPDLHSELNLSSLELGDSALYFCASSKQGNNSPLHFGNGTRLTVT.

The chain couples TRBV9 to TRBJ2-7, with D possibly being TRBD2 (6 bases). Germline CDR1 reads SGDLS; CDR2 reads YYNGEE. The CDR3 loop spans 14 amino acids. Trimming pared 3 bases from V and 0 bases from J, leaving 10 bases between. CDR3 sequence (DNA): TGTGCCAGCAGCGCGGACGGGAGCTCCTACGAGCAGTACTTC. Encoded protein: CASSADGSSYEQYF. The full variable domain, with the rest looked up from reference TRBV9 and TRBJ2-7, is DSGVTQTPKHLITATGQRVTLRCSPRSGDLSVYWYQQSLDQGLQFLIQYYNGEERAKGNILERFSAQQFPDLHSELNLSSLELGDSALYFCASSADGSSYEQYFGPGTRLTVT.

The chain links TRBV5-5 to TRBJ1-5, with D maybe TRBD1 (5 bases). The CDR3 runs 13 residues. Germline values: CDR1 SGHKS, CDR2 YYEKEE (reference sequence). Trimming removed 1 base at V and 6 bases at J, with 8 bases between. The CDR3 reads CASSLWGGQPQHF. In nucleotides, the CDR3 is TGTGCCAGCAGCTTGTGGGGGGGTCAGCCCCAGCATTTT.

This rearrangement joins TRBV19 to TRBJ1-1; possible D gene TRBD1, 6 bases. CDR3 length equals 15 residues. V was pared by 5 bases and J by 1 base, with 14 bases between. The germline CDR1 and CDR2 sequences are LNHDA and SQIVND (reference sequence). The CDR3 loop reads CASSAFRTANTEAFF. The CDR3 DNA sequence: TGTGCCAGTAGTGCTTTCAGGACAGCGAACACTGAAGCTTTCTTT.

The chain couples TRBV24-1 to TRBJ1-4; a possible D gene is TRBD1 (5 bases). The germline V gene encodes CDR1 KGHDR and CDR2 SFDVKD. The V end lost 3 bases, the J end lost 8 bases, and 15 bases lay between the germline ends. The CDR3 is 15 amino acids. DNA of the CDR3: TGTGCCACCAGTGATGGAGGGGAGGTCGAGGAAAAACTGTTTTTT. Amino acids: CATSDGGEVEEKLFF.

The rearrangement links TRBV2 to TRBJ2-7; 7 bases map to TRBD1. Germline V lookup: CDR1 SNHLY, CDR2 FYNNEI. This CDR3 is 12 amino acids long. Unmatched junction bases numbered 6, after V lost 7 bases and J lost 6 bases. CDR3 amino acids: CASTDRVVEQYF. The DNA for the CDR3 is TGTGCCAGCACTGACAGGGTAGTCGAGCAGTACTTC. Complete variable domain (other parts from reference TRBV2 and TRBJ2-7): EPEVTQTPSHQVTQMGQEVILRCVPISNHLYFYWYRQILGQKVEFLVSFYNNEISEKSEIFDDQFSVERPDGSNFTLKIRSTKLEDSAMYFCASTDRVVEQYFGPGTRLTVT.

The genes are TRBV10-2 and TRBJ2-1; 7 nucleotides agree with TRBD1. There are 14 residues in the CDR3. V dropped 3 bases and J dropped 7; count of bases not matched to a gene: 6. The germline V gene encodes CDR1 WSHSY and CDR2 SAAADI. The CDR3 sequence is CASSEQGSRNEQFF. Written as DNA, the CDR3 is TGCGCCAGCAGTGAACAGGGGAGTAGGAATGAGCAGTTCTTC.

This clone is a singleton in its sample. The chain has TRBV9 and TRBJ1-1; D unclear. V shed 2 bases and J shed 2 bases, with 16 bases lying between them. CDR3 length: 16 residues. Per the germline V gene, CDR1 is SGDLS and CDR2 is YYNGEE. The CDR3 DNA follows: TGTGCCAGCAGCGTGAACGCCCTTGGAGCTAACACTGAAGCTTTCTTT. This translates into CASSVNALGANTEAFF. Filled out from reference TRBV9 and TRBJ1-1, the complete variable domain reads DSGVTQTPKHLITATGQRVTLRCSPRSGDLSVYWYQQSLDQGLQFLIQYYNGEERAKGNILERFSAQQFPDLHSELNLSSLELGDSALYFCASSVNALGANTEAFFGQGTRLTVV.

The chain employs TRBV7-9 and TRBJ2-7; 9 bases map to TRBD1. The J segment lost 5 bases and the V segment lost 5 bases, leaving 16 bases of the junction unmatched. The CDR3 spans 17 residues. CDR1 SEHNR and CDR2 FQNEAQ come from the germline V gene (reference sequence). In DNA form, the CDR3 reads TGTGCCAGCAGCCTGTATCCAACCGGGACAGGGTTCCACGAGCAGTACTTC. Its protein product is CASSLYPTGTGFHEQYF. Looking up the rest from reference TRBV7-9 and TRBJ2-7 gives the full variable domain: DTGVSQNPRHKITKRGQNVTFRCDPISEHNRLYWYRQTLGQGPEFLTYFQNEAQLEKSRLLSDRFSAERPKGSFSTLEIQRTEQGDSAMYLCASSLYPTGTGFHEQYFGPGTRLTVT.

This clone was picked up a small number of times. The V call is TRBV2, the J call TRBJ2-3; the match to TRBD1 covers 9 bases. Germline assignment: CDR1 SNHLY and CDR2 FYNNEI. Trimming at V came to 7 bases and at J to 0 bases, leaving 5 bases not matched to a gene. The CDR3 spans 15 residues. The CDR3 nucleotides are TGTGCCAGCACCTCCGGGACAGGGAGCACAGATACGCAGTATTTT. It is translated as CASTSGTGSTDTQYF.

Only a few counts were recorded for this clone. V usage is TRBV11-2 and J usage is TRBJ1-2, with a possible D match to TRBD1 (6 bases). Trimming shortened V by 2 bases and J by 7 bases, and 11 bases separated the two germline ends. The germline CDR1 and CDR2 sequences are SGHAT and FQNNGV. The CDR3 consists of 13 residues. The CDR3 DNA sequence: TGTGCCAGCAGCTTAATGGGGGCAGGTGGCTACACCTTC. It codes for CASSLMGAGGYTF.

Details on this clone: The sample carries other DNA sequences with the same CDR3. The chain couples TRBV5-4 to TRBJ1-5; 9 nucleotides match TRBD1. The CDR3 is 15 amino acids. V trimming: 0 bases; J trimming: 4 bases; junction bases outside the gene matches: 2. The germline gives CDR1 SGHNT, CDR2 YYREEE (reference sequence). Here the CDR3 DNA reads TGTGCCAGCAGCTTGGGGGGGACAGGGAATCAGCCCCAGCATTTT. Protein sequence: CASSLGGTGNQPQHF.

This chain links TRBV5-4 with TRBJ2-1; 7 bases are a match to TRBD1. This CDR3 contains 16 residues. V shed 4 bases and J 1 base; nucleotides not matched to a gene: 8. CDR1 is SGHNT, CDR2 YYREEE, per germline (reference sequence). The CDR3 protein is CASSDYRGQSYNEQFF. CDR3 nucleotide sequence: TGTGCCAGCAGCGATTACAGGGGTCAATCCTACAATGAGCAGTTCTTC.

The rearrangement links TRBV5-1 to TRBJ1-4, with 7 bases matching TRBD1. V shed 4 bases and J 7 bases; nucleotides not matched to a gene: 7. The V gene's germline CDR1 is SGHRS and CDR2 YFSETQ. The CDR3 totals 14 residues. As DNA, the CDR3 is TGCGCCAGCAGCGACAGGGCGATTTCTGAAAAACTGTTTTTT. As protein: CASSDRAISEKLFF. Supplemented by reference TRBV5-1 and TRBJ1-4, the full variable domain reads KAGVTQTPRYLIKTRGQQVTLSCSPISGHRSVSWYQQTPGQGLQFLFEYFSETQRNKGNFPGRFSGRQFSNSRSEMNVSTLELGDSALYLCASSDRAISEKLFFGSGTQLSVL.

This clone appeared a few times. The J gene is TRBJ2-7, the V gene TRBV14; the match to TRBD1 covers 10 bases. The ends lost 5 bases at V and 4 bases at J; junction bases unmatched: 2. Per the germline V gene, CDR1 is SGHDN and CDR2 is FVKESK. This CDR3 region has 13 residues. The DNA for the CDR3 is TGTGCCAGCAGCAAGGGACAGGGGTACGAGCAGTACTTC. Translated: CASSKGQGYEQYF.

The chain joins TRBV20-1 to TRBJ1-2; tentatively, D is TRBD1 (5 bases). This CDR3 region has 11 residues. The V gene's germline CDR1 is DFQATT and CDR2 SNEGSKA (reference sequence). Trimming cost V 6 bases and J 5 bases, with 10 bases left between them. Here the CDR3 reads CSAFQGYGYTF. The CDR3 nucleotides are TGCAGTGCCTTCCAGGGTTATGGCTACACCTTC.

V usage is TRBV19 and J usage is TRBJ1-5; a possible D gene is TRBD1 (6 bases). The CDR3 covers 15 residues. V was clipped by 3 bases and J by 11 bases, with 20 bases between them. Germline CDR1 LNHDA, CDR2 SQIVND (reference sequence). Here the CDR3 DNA reads TGTGCCAGTAGTATCCCGGGGGGCGGTCACAGGTCCCAGCATTTT. This encodes CASSIPGGGHRSQHF.

V usage is TRBV3-1 (or the pseudogene TRBV3-2) and J usage is TRBJ1-3; D not certain. Trimming cost V 4 bases and J 0 bases, with 16 bases left between them. Looked up from germline, CDR1 is LGHDT and CDR2 is YNNKEL (reference sequence). This CDR3 is built from 17 residues. CDR3 DNA: TGTGCCAGCAGCCCGGGATCGGGCACTTACTCTGGAAACACCATATATTTT. This sequence encodes CASSPGSGTYSGNTIYF.